This T cell receptor (beta chain) comes out of a study of CXCR3-negative and CXCR3-positive naive CD8 T cells. Study overall: Per-library TRB read counts averaged about 1.5 +/- 0.3 million, adding up to 130 million to 150 million in total. Whole-study results and caveats: The TRB CDR3s that CXCR3-positive naive cells carried were more hydrophobic than those of CXCR3-negative naive cells. Diversity ran similarly high across both naive subsets but far lower in memory CD8+ cells. From TRB CDR3 properties, TCR strength was inferred; surface CD5 did not differ between naive subsets.

Germline CDR1 reads SGHRS; CDR2 reads YFSETQ. The CDR3 totals 16 residues. Of note for this clonotype: What it binds is not known.

UMI-labeled 5' RACE TRB cDNA libraries were prepared from the cells. TCRdb processed the 5' RACE reads again and assigns one entry to each CDR3 protein, with no DNA. Across 150,000 to 160,000 distinct CDR3 sequences, the top ten clones capture 0.45% to 0.55% of the sample. This TCR came from a human donor in good health. Some clones in this sample may be carry-over from other donors' samples. The material sequenced was naive CXCR3+ CD8+ T cells from blood. The subset is: CD45RO-CCR7+CD27+CD95- naive CD8+ T cells expressing CXCR3 (TNR3+). The chain combines TRBV5-1 with TRBJ2-5. The CDR3 loop reads CASSPETNLGGETQYF.